This is a list of T cell receptor beta chains from one sample in a study of technical replicates of blood from several donors. Assay: immunoSEQ multiplex PCR; the TCRdb copy retains only in-frame clones and omits some. The sample has tens of thousands of clones; nearly 97% are singletons. Sequencing used T cells isolated from PBMCs. These receptors all come from a human donor in good health. The CDR3 runs from the conserved cysteine through the conserved F or W. A D gene is named only where the DNA matches it firmly. Clone size is given for some rows only: seen once, a few or many times, or a class if the clone is expanded.

TRBV4-1	TRBD2	once	TRBJ2-7	14	CASSQGGLSYEQYF	TGCGCCAGCAGCCAAGGGGGACTATCCTACGAGCAGTACTTC
TRBV7-6	TRBD1	-	TRBJ2-7	16	CASSLGTGTLNHEQYF	TGTGCCAGCAGCTTAGGGACAGGAACACTGAACCACGAGCAGTACTTC
TRBV6-5	TRBD2	-	TRBJ2-1	15	CASIGERGTYNEQFF	TGTGCCAGCATTGGGGAGCGGGGAACCTACAATGAGCAGTTCTTC
TRBV18	TRBD1	-	TRBJ2-7	13	CASSPSGGDEQYF	TGTGCCAGCTCACCTTCAGGGGGCGACGAGCAGTACTTC
TRBV6-5	-	-	TRBJ1-1	15	CASSPSTTGNTEAFF	TGTGCCAGCAGCCCCAGTACGACAGGGAACACTGAAGCTTTCTTT
TRBV15	-	-	TRBJ2-1	14	CATSSAGSYNEQFF	TGTGCCACCAGCAGCGCGGGGAGCTACAATGAGCAGTTCTTC
TRBV18	TRBD2	-	TRBJ2-1	15	CASSPGRGTYNEQFF	TGTGCCAGCTCACCGGGGCGGGGGACCTACAATGAGCAGTTCTTC
TRBV2	-	-	TRBJ1-4	14	CASSLQGNREKLFF	TGTGCCAGCAGCCTACAGGGAAATCGCGAAAAACTGTTTTTT
TRBV6-5	-	-	TRBJ2-5	14	CASSGSGVKETQYF	TGTGCCAGCAGTGGTAGCGGAGTTAAAGAGACCCAGTACTTC
TRBV7-9	TRBD1	-	TRBJ2-7	15	CASSSRGPPTYEQYF	TGTGCCAGCAGCTCCAGGGGGCCCCCCACCTACGAGCAGTACTTC
TRBV28	-	-	TRBJ2-2	17	CASSSRRSGRADGELFF	TGTGCCAGCAGCTCTAGGAGATCGGGCAGGGCGGACGGGGAGCTGTTTTTT
TRBV10-1	-	-	TRBJ2-3	13	CASSESRTDTQYF	TGCGCCAGCAGTGAGTCGAGGACAGATACGCAGTATTTT
TRBV2	TRBD2	-	TRBJ2-5	14	CASRGTSVRETQYF	TGTGCCAGCAGGGGGACTAGCGTTAGGGAGACCCAGTACTTC